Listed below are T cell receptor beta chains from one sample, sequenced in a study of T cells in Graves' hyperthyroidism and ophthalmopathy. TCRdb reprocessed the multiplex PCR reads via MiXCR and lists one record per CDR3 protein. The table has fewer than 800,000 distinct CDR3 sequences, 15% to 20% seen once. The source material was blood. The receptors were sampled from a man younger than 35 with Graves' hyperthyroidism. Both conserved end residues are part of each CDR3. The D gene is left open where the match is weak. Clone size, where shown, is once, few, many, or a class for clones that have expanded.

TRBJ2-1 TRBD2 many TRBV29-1 CSVEEGLAGGHNEQFF TGCAGCGTTGAAGAGGGACTAGCGGGAGGGCACAATGAGCAGTTCTTC
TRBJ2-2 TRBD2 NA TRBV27 CASSFLSGGRRGTGELFF TGTGCCAGCAGTTTCCTATCGGGGGGACGAAGAGGAACCGGGGAGCTGTTTTTT
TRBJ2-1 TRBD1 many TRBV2 CASTTDRGGNEQFF TGTGCCAGCACCACGGACAGGGGTGGCAATGAGCAGTTCTTC
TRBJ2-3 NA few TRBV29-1 CSVEGQVRRGSDTQYF TGCAGCGTTGAAGGTCAGGTACGGAGGGGGTCGGATACGCAGTATTTT
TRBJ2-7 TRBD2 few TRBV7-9 CASSYYGLAGTGQYF TGTGCCAGCAGCTATTATGGCCTAGCGGGTACAGGGCAGTACTTC
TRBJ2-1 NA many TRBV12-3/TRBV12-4 CASSLGTPYNEQFF TGTGCCAGCAGTTTAGGGACTCCATACAATGAGCAGTTCTTC
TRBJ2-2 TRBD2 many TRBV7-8 CASSLLQLAGVKQNTGELFF TGTGCCAGCAGCTTATTGCAACTAGCGGGAGTGAAACAGAACACCGGGGAGCTGTTTTTT
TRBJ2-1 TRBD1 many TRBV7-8 CASSPSRDRARNEQFF TGTGCCAGCAGCCCAAGCCGGGACAGGGCCAGGAATGAGCAGTTCTTC
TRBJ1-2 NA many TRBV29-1 CSVMDGRNYGYTF TGCAGCGTCATGGACGGCCGGAACTATGGCTACACCTTC
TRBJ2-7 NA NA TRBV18 CASSPHHIYEQYF TGTGCCAGCTCACCACACCATATCTACGAGCAGTACTTC
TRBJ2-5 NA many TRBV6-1 CASRSARETQYF TGTGCCAGCAGGAGCGCGCGGGAGACCCAGTACTTC
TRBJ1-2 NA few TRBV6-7 CASSPGRVDYGYTF TGTGCCAGCAGCCCCGGGAGGGTGGACTATGGCTACACCTTC
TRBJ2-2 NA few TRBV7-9 CASSSSPRGAGTGELFF TGTGCCAGCAGCTCCAGTCCCAGGGGCGCGGGGACCGGGGAGCTGTTTTTT
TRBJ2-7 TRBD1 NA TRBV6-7 CASSYSGTAAYEQYF TGTGCCAGCAGTTACTCCGGGACAGCAGCCTACGAGCAGTACTTC
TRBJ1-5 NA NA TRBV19 CASRRMGNQPQHF TGTGCCAGTAGGCGTATGGGGAATCAGCCCCAGCATTTT
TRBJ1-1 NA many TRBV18 CASSETLMNTEAFF TGTGCCAGCTCAGAGACACTTATGAACACTGAAGCTTTCTTT
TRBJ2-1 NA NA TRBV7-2 CASSLRGVPPYNEQFF TGTGCCAGCAGCTTAAGGGGGGTACCTCCTTACAATGAGCAGTTCTTC
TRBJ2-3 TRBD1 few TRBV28 CASSSSGGWSTDTQYF TGTGCCAGCAGTTCGTCAGGGGGCTGGAGCACAGATACGCAGTATTTT
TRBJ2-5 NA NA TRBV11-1 CASSRGAPGAQETQYF TGTGCCAGCAGCCGGGGGGCGCCGGGTGCCCAAGAGACCCAGTACTTC
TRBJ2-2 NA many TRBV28 CASSLSTSNTGELFF TGTGCCAGCAGTTTATCTACCTCGAACACCGGGGAGCTGTTTTTT
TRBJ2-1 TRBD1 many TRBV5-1 CASSADHRGRTYNEQFF TGCGCCAGCAGCGCAGACCACAGGGGGCGAACCTACAATGAGCAGTTCTTC
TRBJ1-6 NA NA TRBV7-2 CASSLEGQLGGSPLHF TGTGCCAGCAGCTTGGAAGGACAGTTGGGCGGTTCACCCCTCCACTTT
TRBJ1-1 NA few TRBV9 CASSVGSRNTEAFF TGTGCCAGCAGCGTGGGCAGCAGGAACACTGAAGCTTTCTTT
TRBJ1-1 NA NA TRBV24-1 CATSEGRKAFF TGTGCCACCAGTGAGGGACGTAAAGCTTTCTTT
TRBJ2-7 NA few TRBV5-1 CASSPGPSREQYF TGCGCCAGCAGCCCAGGACCCTCCCGCGAGCAGTACTTC
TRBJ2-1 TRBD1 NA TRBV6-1 CASSIDRGRGNEQFF TGTGCCAGCAGTATAGACAGGGGGCGGGGAAATGAGCAGTTCTTC
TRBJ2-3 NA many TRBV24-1 CATSDPEEGSRGTDTQYF TGTGCCACCAGTGACCCAGAAGAAGGGAGTAGGGGCACAGATACGCAGTATTTT
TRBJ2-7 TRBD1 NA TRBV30 CAWSEDRRGEQYF TGTGCCTGGAGTGAGGACAGGAGAGGCGAGCAGTACTTC